The table lists the clone carrying this T cell receptor (beta chain) with a count of one. This specimen belongs to a study of technical replicates of blood from a handful of donors. Germline values: CDR1 MNHEY, CDR2 SMNVEV (reference sequence). The CDR3 spans 12 residues. Between the trimmed V and J ends, which lost 0 bases and 5 bases, there was a span of 2 bases. The assay was immunoSEQ multiplex PCR, and TCRdb's table has in-frame clones only and misses some. There are 75,000 to 100,000 clones in the sample; approximately 96% occur only once, and 0.24% lies in the top ten. The chain employs TRBV27 and TRBJ2-1; the D is unclear. Sequenced sample: T cells isolated from PBMCs. The source of this sequence is a human donor in good health. The CDR3 reads CASSLSDNEQFF. The CDR3 bases are TGTGCCAGCAGTTTATCCGACAATGAGCAGTTCTTC.